These 24 T cell receptor beta chains were all obtained from the same sample, sequenced in a study of blood T cell repertoires in COVID-19. TCRdb's table, derived via immunoSEQ multiplex PCR, lists solely in-frame clones and lacks some. Seen here are some 400,000 clones, more than 70% observed once, and the top ten hold 8% to 13%. The material sequenced was peripheral blood. These receptors came from a woman in her thirties with COVID-19, enrolled during active disease.

The V and J genes are TRBV2 and TRBJ1-4, with a possible D match to TRBD1 (6 bases). V lost 0 bases and J 7 bases, leaving 12 bases between the germline ends. CDR3 size: 15 residues. CDR1 SNHLY and CDR2 FYNNEI come from the germline V gene. DNA for the CDR3: TGTGCCAGCAGTGAAGCACGGGGGGCGGGTGAAAAACTGTTTTTT. It encodes CASSEARGAGEKLFF.

This clone was seen once. CDR3 residues: CASSDGGAYEQYF. The CDR3 DNA sequence: TGTGCCAGCAGCGACGGGGGGGCCTACGAGCAGTACTTC. The chain recombines TRBV6-6 with TRBJ2-7, with 8 bases matching TRBD2. CDR3 length: 13 residues. Germline CDR1 is MNHNY and CDR2 is SVGAGI (reference sequence). Germline trimming cut 6 bases from V and 2 bases from J; bases unmatched to any gene: 3.

This clone has more than one count but fewer than ten. The chain employs TRBV30 and TRBJ1-3, with no clear D. V lost 2 bases and J lost 7, with 18 bases in between. Germline CDR1 GTSNPN, CDR2 SVGIG (reference sequence). CDR3 size: 15 residues. In nucleotides, the CDR3 is TGTGCCTGGAGTACGGCCCGGGGATACGCCAACACCATATATTTT. It specifies CAWSTARGYANTIYF.

The rearrangement joins TRBV21-1 to TRBJ1-1. TRBV21-1 is assigned pseudogene status. The CDR3 is 12 residues long. The CDR3 bases are TGTGCCCACCCGGGCCGGGGCACTGAAGCTTTCTTT. Translating gives CAHPGRGTEAFF.

Concerning this clone: The sample holds other DNA sequences that translate to the same CDR3. The V call is TRBV12-3 or TRBV12-4, the J call TRBJ2-7, with D unclear. V gave up 3 bases and J gave up 2 bases, with 5 bases separating them. The CDR3 is 12 residues long. CDR3 bases: TGTGCCAGCAGTTTGGGCGCCTACGAGCAGTACTTC. This encodes CASSLGAYEQYF.

The V and J genes are TRBV10-3 and TRBJ2-1; 8 bases fit TRBD1. CDR1 is ENHRY, CDR2 SYGVKD, per germline. Losses at the gene ends were 4 bases for V and 8 bases for J; bases not matched to a gene: 7. The CDR3 loop spans 14 amino acids. The CDR3 protein is CAISGQGAVDEQFF. DNA for the CDR3: TGTGCCATCAGTGGCCAGGGGGCAGTGGATGAGCAGTTCTTC.

The chain has TRBV28 and TRBJ2-3; perhaps TRBD2 as D (6 bases). V was cut by 6 bases and J by 4 bases, with 11 bases left in between. The CDR3 spans 13 residues. Germline CDR1 and CDR2: MDHEN and SYDVKM. The DNA of the CDR3 is TGTGCCAGCAGGGCCGGAGGGTCAGATACGCAGTATTTT. Translation: CASRAGGSDTQYF.

V gene TRBV5-5 combines with J gene TRBJ2-7; D possibly corresponds to TRBD2 (5 bases). CDR1 is SGHKS, CDR2 YYEKEE, per germline (reference sequence). This CDR3 region has 15 residues. V lost 0 bases, J lost 5 bases, and 15 bases lay in between. The DNA of the CDR3 is TGTGCCAGCAGCTTGGGCGGGTGGTTGAGAAACGAGCAGTACTTC. It yields the protein CASSLGGWLRNEQYF.

This chain connects TRBV24-1 to TRBJ2-7; the match to TRBD1 covers 7 bases. The V gene's germline CDR1 is KGHDR and CDR2 SFDVKD. CDR3 length: 17 amino acids. V dropped 6 bases and J dropped 4; count of bases not matched to a gene: 17. CDR3 protein: CATSLQQGPMETYEQYF. CDR3 sequence (DNA): TGTGCCACCAGTCTGCAACAGGGGCCCATGGAAACTTACGAGCAGTACTTC.

The chain joins TRBV18 to TRBJ1-1; 8 positions match TRBD1. Germline-derived CDR1 and CDR2 are KGHSH and LQKENI. The CDR3 loop spans 15 amino acids. Trimming cost V 5 bases and J 4 bases; bases outside gene matches: 9. The CDR3, as DNA: TGTGCCAGCTCAGCGACGGACAGGGTCGGCACTGAAGCTTTCTTT. Translated, it gives CASSATDRVGTEAFF.

The V and J genes are TRBV28 and TRBJ2-1; possible D gene TRBD2, 6 bases. This CDR3 spans 14 amino acids. The V end lost 3 bases, the J end lost 4 bases, and 10 bases lay between the germline ends. Germline V gives CDR1 MDHEN, CDR2 SYDVKM. The CDR3 coding sequence is TGTGCCAGCAGTTTCCTAGCGAGATACAATGAGCAGTTCTTC. Translated: CASSFLARYNEQFF.

The J gene is TRBJ1-5, the V gene TRBV5-1; TRBD1 agrees at 10 bases. This CDR3 comprises 15 residues. Trimming at V came to 4 bases and at J to 5 bases, leaving 6 bases not matched to a gene. Per germline, CDR1 SGHRS and CDR2 YFSETQ. The CDR3 here is CASSPGTGEYQPQHF. The DNA for the CDR3 is TGCGCCAGCAGCCCCGGGACAGGGGAATATCAGCCCCAGCATTTT.

The chain uses TRBV12-3 or TRBV12-4 and TRBJ2-7; 9 nucleotides match TRBD1. CDR3 size: 13 residues. Trimming took 6 bases from V and 3 from J; bases not matched to a gene: 3. For the CDR3, the DNA is TGTGCCAGCAGGGGGACAGGGAACTACGAGCAGTACTTC. It is translated as CASRGTGNYEQYF.

V is TRBV7-2 and J is TRBJ2-7; 14 positions match TRBD2. Losses at the gene ends were 5 bases for V and 5 bases for J; bases not matched to a gene: 8. The CDR3 has 16 residues. Germline values: CDR1 SGHTA, CDR2 FQGNSA. The CDR3 region is CASSLRLAGGLDEQYF. CDR3 in DNA: TGTGCCAGCAGCCTACGACTAGCGGGAGGGCTCGACGAGCAGTACTTC.

The chain recombines TRBV9 with TRBJ2-7; D remains ambiguous. Looked up from germline, CDR1 is SGDLS and CDR2 is YYNGEE. This CDR3 region has 14 residues. Trimming stripped 0 bases from V and 3 bases from J, with 10 bases between. This CDR3 is CASSVGLGVYEQYF. The CDR3 DNA sequence: TGTGCCAGCAGCGTAGGTTTAGGAGTCTACGAGCAGTACTTC.

The V gene is TRBV19, the J gene TRBJ2-6; D unresolved. CDR3 length: 14 amino acids. Germline V gene sequence: CDR1 LNHDA, CDR2 SQIVND (reference sequence). V was clipped by 1 base and J by 2 bases, with 3 bases between them. The CDR3 sequence: CASSIAAGANVLTF. The CDR3 nucleotides are TGTGCCAGTAGTATAGCCGCTGGGGCCAACGTCCTGACTTTC.

On this clone: Other nucleotide sequences in the sample specify the same CDR3. The chain has TRBV20-1 and TRBJ2-7; TRBD2 matches 14 bases. J gave up 3 bases and V 3 bases, and 1 base lay outside the gene matches. This CDR3 is built from 14 residues. From germline, CDR1 is DFQATT and CDR2 SNEGSKA (reference sequence). CDR3 protein: CSASGLAGGYEQYF. The DNA of the CDR3 is TGCAGTGCTAGTGGACTAGCGGGAGGCTACGAGCAGTACTTC.

The chain links TRBV28 to TRBJ1-4; D possibly corresponds to TRBD1 (5 bases). The CDR3 has 16 amino acids. V lost 8 bases to trimming and J lost 4 bases, with 20 bases between them. CDR1 is MDHEN, CDR2 SYDVKM, per germline. CDR3 in DNA: TGTGCCAGCGGAAGGGTTGGGAGGGGTGGTAATGAAAAACTGTTTTTT. It codes for CASGRVGRGGNEKLFF.

This rearrangement joins TRBV6-2 or TRBV6-3 to TRBJ2-7; D perhaps matches TRBD1 (6 bases). CDR1 is MNHEY, CDR2 SVGEGT, per germline. V was clipped by 2 bases and J by 0 bases, with 11 bases between them. The CDR3 loop spans 15 amino acids. CDR3 amino acids: CASSYARGLSYEQYF. The CDR3 nucleotides are TGTGCCAGCAGTTACGCCAGGGGTCTCTCCTACGAGCAGTACTTC.

This chain joins TRBV10-2 and TRBJ2-5, with TRBD2 identical over 10 bases. From germline, CDR1 is WSHSY and CDR2 SAAADI. The CDR3 loop spans 15 amino acids. V shed 3 bases and J 5 bases; nucleotides not matched to a gene: 6. The CDR3 DNA reads TGCGCCAGCAGTGATAAAGCGGGAGGGCAGGAGACCCAGTACTTC. It codes for CASSDKAGGQETQYF.

The gene calls are TRBV9 and TRBJ2-3; TRBD2 matches 13 bases. The V gene's germline CDR1 is SGDLS and CDR2 YYNGEE. The CDR3 consists of 17 residues. V gave up 3 bases and J gave up 3 bases; unmatched junction bases: 7. In nucleotides, the CDR3 is TGTGCCAGCAGCGACCCTCGGACTAGCGGGAGAACAGATACGCAGTATTTT. Translated: CASSDPRTSGRTDTQYF.

The chain has TRBV9 and TRBJ2-7, with D tentatively TRBD1 (5 bases). The CDR3 loop spans 13 amino acids. V lost 8 bases and J 6 bases, leaving 18 bases between the germline ends. The germline V gene encodes CDR1 SGDLS and CDR2 YYNGEE. CDR3 DNA sequence: TGTGCCAGTCAGGGCGTCGGAGAGGTCGAGCAGTACTTC. Residues: CASQGVGEVEQYF.

The chain is built from TRBV5-6 and TRBJ2-1, with D maybe TRBD2 (5 bases). The CDR3 spans 15 residues. The V end lost 1 base, the J end lost 2 bases, and 10 bases lay between the germline ends. The V gene's germline CDR1 is SGHDT and CDR2 YYEEEE. The DNA for the CDR3 is TGTGCCAGCAGCTTGAAGGCGAGGGCCTACAATGAGCAGTTCTTC. This gives the protein CASSLKARAYNEQFF.

The chain joins TRBV6-5 to TRBJ1-6, with D possibly matching TRBD1 (5 bases). Trimming removed 6 bases from V and 8 bases from J, with 14 bases in between. The germline V gene has CDR1 MNHEY and CDR2 SVGAGI. The CDR3 totals 14 residues. CDR3 sequence (DNA): TGTGCCAGCAGCCGAAGGGGATTTGATTCACCCCTCCACTTT. Translating it yields CASSRRGFDSPLHF.